The following is a TCR beta chain sequence with its context. The data are from a study of T cell changes during pregnancy in multiple sclerosis. CDR1 SGHTA and CDR2 FQGTGA come from the germline V gene. This CDR3 comprises 14 residues. V shed 3 bases and J shed 4 bases, with 12 bases lying between them. Method: immunoSEQ multiplex PCR; TCRdb's copy keeps in-frame clones and lacks some. The table shows fewer than 25,000 clones, with roughly nine tenths occurring only once. Specimen: CD4+ T cells from peripheral blood mononuclear cells, collected in the third trimester of pregnancy. The source of this sequence is a female donor in good health, enrolled as a control in a pregnancy study. The chain is built from TRBV7-3 and TRBJ2-5, with D tentatively TRBD2 (6 bases). CDR3: CASSFLGRGETQYF. The DNA for the CDR3 is TGTGCCAGCAGCTTTCTAGGGCGGGGAGAGACCCAGTACTTC.